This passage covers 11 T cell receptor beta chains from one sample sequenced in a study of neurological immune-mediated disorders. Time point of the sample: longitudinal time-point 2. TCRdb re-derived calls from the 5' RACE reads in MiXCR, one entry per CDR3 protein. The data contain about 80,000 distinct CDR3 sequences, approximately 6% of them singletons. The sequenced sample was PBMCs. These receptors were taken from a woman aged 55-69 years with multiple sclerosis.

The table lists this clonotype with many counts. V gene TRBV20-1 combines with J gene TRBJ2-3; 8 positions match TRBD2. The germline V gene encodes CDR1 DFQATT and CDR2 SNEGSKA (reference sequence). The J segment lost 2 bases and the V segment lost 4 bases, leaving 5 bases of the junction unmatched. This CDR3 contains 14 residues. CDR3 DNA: TGCAGTGCTACGCTAGCGGGTCTCACAGATACGCAGTATTTT. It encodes CSATLAGLTDTQYF.

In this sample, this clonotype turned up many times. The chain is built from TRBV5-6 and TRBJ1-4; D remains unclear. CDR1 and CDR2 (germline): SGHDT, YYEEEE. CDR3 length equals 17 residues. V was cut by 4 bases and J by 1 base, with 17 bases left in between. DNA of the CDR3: TGTGCCAGCAGCGCGTTCGCCGGCGGGGTAACTAATGAAAAACTGTTTTTT. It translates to CASSAFAGGVTNEKLFF.

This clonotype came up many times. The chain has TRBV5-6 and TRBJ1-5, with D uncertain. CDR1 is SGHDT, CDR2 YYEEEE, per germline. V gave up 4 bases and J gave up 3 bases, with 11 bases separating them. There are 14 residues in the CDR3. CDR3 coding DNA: TGTGCCAGCAGCCTCGGACGGTACAATCAGCCCCAGCATTTT. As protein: CASSLGRYNQPQHF.

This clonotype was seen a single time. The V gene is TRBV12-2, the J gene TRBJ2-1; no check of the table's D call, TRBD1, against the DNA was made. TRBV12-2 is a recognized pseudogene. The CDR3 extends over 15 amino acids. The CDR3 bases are TGTGCAAGTCGCCCGTGCGGGGCCTCCTACAATGAGCAGTTCTTC. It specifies CASRPCGASYNEQFF.

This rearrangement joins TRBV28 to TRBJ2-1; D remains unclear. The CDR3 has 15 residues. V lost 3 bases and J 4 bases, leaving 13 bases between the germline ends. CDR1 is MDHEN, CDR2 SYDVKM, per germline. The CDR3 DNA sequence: TGTGCCAGCAGTTTTTTCCCTAAGGCATACAATGAGCAGTTCTTC. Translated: CASSFFPKAYNEQFF.

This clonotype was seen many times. The CDR3 here is CASSESPGQGAYGYTF. The CDR3 DNA sequence: TGTGCCAGCAGTGAGAGTCCGGGACAGGGGGCGTATGGCTACACCTTC. This chain links TRBV6-1 with TRBJ1-2; 12 nucleotides align to TRBD1. V was clipped by 3 bases and J by 5 bases; unmatched bases: 7. CDR3 length: 16 residues. CDR1 is MNHNS, CDR2 SASEGT, per germline.

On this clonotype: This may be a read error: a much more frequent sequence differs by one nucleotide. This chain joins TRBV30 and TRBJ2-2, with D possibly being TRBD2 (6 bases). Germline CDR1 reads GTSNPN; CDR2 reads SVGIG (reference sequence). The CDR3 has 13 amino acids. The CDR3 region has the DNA TGTGCCTACGGGACTGCGAACACCGGGGAGCCGTTTTTT. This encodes CAYGTANTGEPFF.

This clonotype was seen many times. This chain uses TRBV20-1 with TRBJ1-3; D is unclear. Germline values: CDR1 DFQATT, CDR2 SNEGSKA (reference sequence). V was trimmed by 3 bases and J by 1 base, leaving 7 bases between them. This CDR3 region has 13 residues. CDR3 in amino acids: CSASRGSGNTIYF. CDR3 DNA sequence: TGCAGTGCTAGCCGCGGATCTGGAAACACCATATATTTT.

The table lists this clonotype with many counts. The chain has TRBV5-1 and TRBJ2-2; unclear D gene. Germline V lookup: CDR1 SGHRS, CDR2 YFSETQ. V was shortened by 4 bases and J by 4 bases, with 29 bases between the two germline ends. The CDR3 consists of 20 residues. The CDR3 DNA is TGCGCCAGCAGCCCGCAGTTGTTACTCAACTCCCAGGCCATCACCGGGGAGCTGTTTTTT. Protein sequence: CASSPQLLLNSQAITGELFF.

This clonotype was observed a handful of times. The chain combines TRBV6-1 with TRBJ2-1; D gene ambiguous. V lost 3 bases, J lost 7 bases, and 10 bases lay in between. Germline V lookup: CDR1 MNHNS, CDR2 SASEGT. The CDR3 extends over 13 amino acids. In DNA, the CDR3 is TGTGCCAGCAGTGATATGTATTGGAATGAGCAGTTCTTC. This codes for CASSDMYWNEQFF.

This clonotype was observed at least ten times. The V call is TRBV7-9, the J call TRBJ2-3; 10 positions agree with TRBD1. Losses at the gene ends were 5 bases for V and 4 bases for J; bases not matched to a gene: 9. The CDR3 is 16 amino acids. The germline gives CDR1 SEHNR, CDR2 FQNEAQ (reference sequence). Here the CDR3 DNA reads TGTGCCAGCAGCCAAGTGGGACAGGGGATTGCAGATACGCAGTATTTT. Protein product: CASSQVGQGIADTQYF.